This entry lists 28 T cell receptor beta chains sequenced from one sample in a study of shared clonotypes between healthy human individuals. Sequencing was performed with immunoSEQ multiplex PCR; in TCRdb, only in-frame clones are kept and a portion is missing. The repertoire holds some 700,000 clones, with about 90% as singletons. Sample: memory CD8+ T cells from PBMCs. Subset noted: CD45RO+ cells pooled with CCR7-negative TemRA cells. The source is a man between 18 and 29 years old in good health. Some clones in this sample may be carry-over from other donors' samples.

J is TRBJ2-1 and V is TRBV4-3; TRBD2 matches 10 bases. CDR1 is LGHNA and CDR2 is YSLEER in the germline V gene. The CDR3 sequence is 19 residues long. Losses at the gene ends were 4 bases for V and 5 bases for J; bases not matched to a gene: 17. CDR3 sequence (DNA): TGCGCCAGCAGCCCAAAAAATACCGGAGCGGGAGGGCCCCACAATGAGCAGTTCTTC. Translated: CASSPKNTGAGGPHNEQFF.

The chain joins TRBV4-3 to TRBJ2-7; D is undetermined. Germline V gene data show CDR1 as LGHNA and CDR2 as YSLEER. The CDR3 extends over 16 amino acids. V lost 3 bases to trimming and J lost 1 base, with 16 bases between them. Written as DNA, the CDR3 is TGCGCCAGCAGCCAGGACGTCAGGCAAGGGTCCTACGAGCAGTACTTC. As protein: CASSQDVRQGSYEQYF.

The gene calls are TRBV10-1 and TRBJ1-1; D not certain. CDR1 is WNHNN and CDR2 is SYGVQD in the germline V gene (reference sequence). V shed 8 bases and J shed 1 base, with 11 bases lying between them. The CDR3 is made up of 13 amino acids. The CDR3 region has the DNA TGCGCCAGCTCCTCTACAGAGAACACTGAAGCTTTCTTT. Protein product: CASSSTENTEAFF.

The CDR3 nucleotides read TGTGCCAGCGTCCTAGCGGGAGAAGGGAACATTCAGTACTTC. Amino acids: CASVLAGEGNIQYF. V gene TRBV2 combines with J gene TRBJ2-4, with 10 bases fitting TRBD2. CDR1 is SNHLY and CDR2 is FYNNEI in the germline V gene. The CDR3 sequence is 14 residues long. V lost 8 bases and J lost 7; bases outside the gene matches: 8.

With respect to this clone: Other nucleotide sequences from this sample produce the same CDR3. The chain uses TRBV9 and TRBJ2-7; D is unclear. Trimming removed 0 bases at V and 0 bases at J, with 4 bases between. The CDR3 is 13 residues long. Germline loops: CDR1 SGDLS, CDR2 YYNGEE. The CDR3, as DNA: TGTGCCAGCAGCGTAGCCAGCTCCTACGAGCAGTACTTC. Residues: CASSVASSYEQYF. The whole variable domain, filled in from reference TRBV9 and TRBJ2-7, reads DSGVTQTPKHLITATGQRVTLRCSPRSGDLSVYWYQQSLDQGLQFLIQYYNGEERAKGNILERFSAQQFPDLHSELNLSSLELGDSALYFCASSVASSYEQYFGPGTRLTVT.

About this clone: A junction end diverges from the germline sequence, so it may reflect a read error. V gene TRBV27 combines with J gene TRBJ1-5; unclear D gene. The CDR3 totals 13 residues. Germline-derived CDR1 and CDR2 are MNHEY and SMNVEV (reference sequence). CDR3 coding DNA: TGTGCCAGCAGATTATATAGCAATCAGCCCCAGCATTTT. As protein: CASRLYSNQPQHF.

The chain couples TRBV19 to TRBJ2-7; 8 nucleotides line up with TRBD2. The germline CDR1 and CDR2 sequences are LNHDA and SQIVND (reference sequence). V shed 5 bases, J shed 2 bases, and the junction held 5 bases outside the gene matches. CDR3 length: 14 amino acids. The chain's CDR3 is CASSGAGEPYEQYF. The CDR3 nucleotides are TGTGCCAGTAGTGGAGCGGGAGAGCCCTACGAGCAGTACTTC.

This rearrangement joins TRBV11-2 to TRBJ2-7; TRBD2 matches 12 bases. After removal of 2 bases from V and 2 bases from J, the junction contained 7 bases not matched to a gene. The germline CDR1 and CDR2 sequences are SGHAT and FQNNGV. CDR3 length: 17 residues. The DNA of the CDR3 is TGTGCCAGCAGCTTAAACCTAGCGGGAGGGTTAACCTACGAGCAGTACTTC. It encodes CASSLNLAGGLTYEQYF.

This chain joins TRBV6-1 and TRBJ2-3, with 10 bases lining up with TRBD2. V lost 6 bases to trimming and J lost 7 bases; unmatched junction nucleotides: 10. The CDR3 loop spans 15 amino acids. CDR1 is MNHNS and CDR2 is SASEGT in the germline V gene. Here the CDR3 reads CASSGSGRALYTQYF. CDR3 DNA: TGTGCCAGCAGCGGGAGCGGGAGGGCCTTATATACGCAGTATTTT.

This clone occurred a few times. J is TRBJ2-5 and V is TRBV25-1; D may correspond to TRBD1 or TRBD2 (5 bases each). Per the germline V gene, CDR1 is MGHDK and CDR2 is SYGVNS. CDR3 size: 15 residues. The V end lost 4 bases, the J end lost 11 bases, and 23 bases lay between the germline ends. DNA of the CDR3: TGTGCCAGCAGTGGACTGGGACCCTTCGGCGAAGGTCAGTACTTC. Translated, it gives CASSGLGPFGEGQYF.

The chain uses TRBV27 and TRBJ1-6; weak D call: TRBD1 (6 bases). CDR3 length: 14 residues. Germline V gene lookup returns CDR1 MNHEY and CDR2 SMNVEV (reference sequence). V was cut by 6 bases and J by 7 bases, with 13 bases left in between. The CDR3 sequence is CASRVGGLNSPLHF. CDR3 in DNA: TGTGCCAGCAGAGTGGGGGGCCTAAATTCACCCCTCCACTTT.

The gene calls are TRBV14 and TRBJ2-7, with 7 bases fitting TRBD1. The CDR3 has 16 amino acids. J gave up 5 bases and V 4 bases, and 14 bases lay outside the gene matches. Germline CDR1 reads SGHDN; CDR2 reads FVKESK. CDR3 nucleotides: TGTGCCAGCAGCCTTCTTTCTCGGACAGGCGGCAACGAGCAGTACTTC. This encodes CASSLLSRTGGNEQYF. Looking up the rest from reference TRBV14 and TRBJ2-7 gives the full variable domain: EAGVTQFPSHSVIEKGQTVTLRCDPISGHDNLYWYRRVMGKEIKFLLHFVKESKQDESGMPNNRFLAERTGGTYSTLKVQPAELEDSGVYFCASSLLSRTGGNEQYFGPGTRLTVT.

As regards this clone: The sample has other DNA sequences that encode this CDR3 too. The V gene is TRBV27, the J gene TRBJ1-1; D not resolved. The V and J ends lost 0 bases and 1 base respectively, with 6 bases between them. CDR3 length equals 14 residues. Germline CDR1 MNHEY, CDR2 SMNVEV (reference sequence). DNA of the CDR3: TGTGCCAGCAGTTTATCCCGAGCGAACACTGAAGCTTTCTTT. It translates to CASSLSRANTEAFF.

The rearrangement joins TRBV27 to TRBJ2-7; D is perhaps TRBD1 (6 bases). CDR1 and CDR2 (germline): MNHEY, SMNVEV (reference sequence). Trimming removed 8 bases at V and 2 bases at J, with 16 bases between. This CDR3 has 14 residues. As DNA, the CDR3 is TGTGCCAGCTCCTCAGGTCGACAGGCCTACGAGCAGTACTTC. Its translation is CASSSGRQAYEQYF.

This rearrangement joins TRBV18 to TRBJ2-1; D may be TRBD2 (6 bases). There are 15 residues in the CDR3. Trimming removed 5 bases from V and 5 bases from J, with 16 bases in between. The germline V gene has CDR1 KGHSH and CDR2 LQKENI. The CDR3 DNA reads TGTGCCAGCTCAGAGGACTTTAGCGGCGACAATGAGCAGTTCTTC. Its translation: CASSEDFSGDNEQFF. Combining the CDR3 with reference TRBV18 and TRBJ2-1 gives the whole variable domain NAGVMQNPRHLVRRRGQEARLRCSPMKGHSHVYWYRQLPEEGLKFMVYLQKENIIDESGMPKERFSAEFPKEGPSILRIQQVVRGDSAAYFCASSEDFSGDNEQFFGPGTRLTVL.

The chain links TRBV6-5 to TRBJ1-4, with 8 positions matching TRBD1. This CDR3 spans 13 amino acids. Germline loops: CDR1 MNHEY, CDR2 SVGAGI. Trimming cost V 5 bases and J 7 bases; bases outside gene matches: 3. CDR3 sequence (DNA): TGTGCCAGCAGTGACAGGGGAGGTGAAAAACTGTTTTTT. Protein sequence: CASSDRGGEKLFF.

This clone has just one count. This chain joins TRBV7-3 and TRBJ2-1; no firm D call. V lost 4 bases, J lost 1 base, and 14 bases lay in between. Germline CDR1 SGHTA, CDR2 FQGTGA. This CDR3 spans 16 amino acids. CDR3 DNA sequence: TGTGCCAGCAGCTCCCAGACCGAGCCATCCTACAATGAGCAGTTCTTC. Encoded protein: CASSSQTEPSYNEQFF. The variable domain in full, with the rest retrieved from reference TRBV7-3 and TRBJ2-1, is GAGVSQTPSNKVTEKGKYVELRCDPISGHTALYWYRQSLGQGPEFLIYFQGTGAADDSGLPNDRFFAVRPEGSVSTLKIQRTERGDSAVYLCASSSQTEPSYNEQFFGPGTRLTVL.

The chain combines TRBV16 with TRBJ2-3; 8 bases fit TRBD2. This CDR3 contains 16 residues. V was pared by 5 bases and J by 7 bases, with 14 bases of the junction left unmatched. CDR1 and CDR2 from the germline V gene are KGHSY and FQNENV. CDR3 region: CASSAPFAGGRNTQYF. The DNA for the CDR3 is TGTGCCAGCAGCGCCCCGTTCGCGGGAGGCCGGAATACGCAGTATTTT.

The V gene is TRBV4-2, the J gene TRBJ2-2; D possibly corresponds to TRBD1 (6 bases). Germline values: CDR1 LGHNA, CDR2 YNFKEQ. The CDR3 loop spans 18 amino acids. Trimming took 4 bases from V and 2 from J, leaving 20 bases between them. The CDR3 sequence: CASSPIPRTDINTGELFF. CDR3 DNA sequence: TGTGCCAGCAGCCCAATCCCGAGGACAGACATTAACACCGGGGAGCTGTTTTTT.

The chain carries TRBV27 and TRBJ1-5, with D unclear. V lost 6 bases, J lost 0 bases, and 15 bases lay in between. The CDR3 is 16 amino acids. CDR1 MNHEY and CDR2 SMNVEV come from the germline V gene (reference sequence). The CDR3 here is CASSAITDYSNQPQHF. CDR3 coding DNA: TGTGCCAGCAGCGCAATCACGGACTATAGCAATCAGCCCCAGCATTTT.

This clone was recorded only once. The chain is built from TRBV5-4 and TRBJ1-3; 12 bases map to TRBD1. Germline V CDR1 and CDR2: SGHNT, YYREEE (reference sequence). V was clipped by 4 bases and J by 4 bases; unmatched bases: 15. The CDR3 totals 19 residues. The CDR3 nucleotides are TGTGCCAGCAGCGAAGGGACAGGGGGCTTAATGATCTCGGGAAACACCATATATTTT. It codes for CASSEGTGGLMISGNTIYF. Supplemented by reference TRBV5-4 and TRBJ1-3, the full variable domain reads ETGVTQSPTHLIKTRGQQVTLRCSSQSGHNTVSWYQQALGQGPQFIFQYYREEENGRGNFPPRFSGLQFPNYSSELNVNALELDDSALYLCASSEGTGGLMISGNTIYFGEGSWLTVV.

The chain couples TRBV19 to TRBJ1-4, with TRBD1 identical over 9 bases. The trim removed 10 bases at V and 12 bases at J, leaving 12 bases unmatched. The CDR3 totals 13 residues. Germline CDR1 is LNHDA and CDR2 is SQIVND (reference sequence). This CDR3 reads CATASRDRDELFF. CDR3 bases: TGTGCCACCGCGTCCCGGGACAGGGATGAACTGTTTTTT.

In its sample, this clone was seen once. The chain carries TRBV27 and TRBJ1-1; weak D call: TRBD1 (6 bases). V gave up 2 bases and J gave up 1 base, with 17 bases separating them. Germline V gives CDR1 MNHEY, CDR2 SMNVEV (reference sequence). CDR3 length equals 17 residues. CDR3 protein: CASSLKGTSPPNTEAFF. DNA of the CDR3: TGTGCCAGCAGTTTAAAGGGGACATCTCCACCGAACACTGAAGCTTTCTTT.

The chain combines TRBV5-6 with TRBJ2-1, with D tentatively TRBD2 (6 bases). CDR1 is SGHDT and CDR2 is YYEEEE in the germline V gene. The CDR3 runs 16 residues. V was pared by 1 base and J by 2 bases, with 13 bases between. The CDR3 here is CASSLYGTHPYNEQFF. In DNA, the CDR3 is TGTGCCAGCAGCTTGTACGGGACTCACCCCTACAATGAGCAGTTCTTC.

The chain combines TRBV27 with TRBJ1-2; D remains unclear. The CDR3 loop spans 13 amino acids. V shed 4 bases and J shed 7 bases, with 13 bases lying between them. Per the germline V gene, CDR1 is MNHEY and CDR2 is SMNVEV (reference sequence). CDR3 in DNA: TGTGCCAGCAGTTCCCGACACGACTTTGGCTACACCTTC. Translating gives CASSSRHDFGYTF.

V and J are TRBV4-2 and TRBJ1-1; possible D gene TRBD1, 5 bases. CDR1 is LGHNA, CDR2 YNFKEQ, per germline. Deletions cut 3 bases from V and 0 bases from J, with 11 bases between. The CDR3 spans 15 residues. The CDR3: CASSHSREMNTEAFF. CDR3 nucleotide sequence: TGTGCCAGCAGCCATAGCAGGGAAATGAACACTGAAGCTTTCTTT.

This clone turned up a few times. The chain is built from TRBV5-1 and TRBJ2-3; D is unresolved. Trimming took off 0 bases at V and 0 bases at J, with 14 bases between the two ends. CDR1 is SGHRS, CDR2 YFSETQ, per germline. The CDR3 covers 17 residues. The CDR3, as DNA: TGCGCCAGCAGCTTGGCCTGGGTCCGCGGTAGCACAGATACGCAGTATTTT. As protein: CASSLAWVRGSTDTQYF.

The rearrangement links TRBV6-4 to TRBJ2-3, with a weak D call TRBD1 (6 bases). Germline values: CDR1 MRHNA, CDR2 SNTAGT. The CDR3 consists of 15 residues. The V end lost 0 bases, the J end lost 3 bases, and 10 bases lay between the germline ends. DNA of the CDR3: TGTGCCAGCAGTGACTCGCCAGGGGCGACAGATACGCAGTATTTT. It yields the protein CASSDSPGATDTQYF.